The sequence of this T cell receptor beta chain was determined in a study of TIL therapy for anti-PD-1-resistant metastatic lung cancer. Study overall: Median patient age was about 55, ranging about 38-80 years. Most patients had lung adenocarcinoma.

Time point described: pre-treatment sample, taken before nivolumab and TIL therapy. Per germline, CDR1 SGHVS and CDR2 FQNEAQ. V was trimmed by 5 bases and J by 3 bases, leaving 8 bases between them. The CDR3 extends over 12 amino acids. Sequencing used immunoSEQ v3. Sequenced by immunoSEQ multiplex PCR; TCRdb stores in-frame clones only, minus some. The data show about 46,000 clones, with 80% to 90% seen just once and around 5% held by the top ten. The rearrangement uses TRBV7-8 and TRBJ2-7; D is unresolved. This TCR was sampled from a person aged 25 to 79 with non-small cell lung cancer. This material consisted of blood, taken at baseline. CDR3 amino acids: CASSQSGYEQYF. CDR3 in DNA: TGTGCCAGCAGCCAATCGGGCTACGAGCAGTACTTC.